These T cell receptor beta chains were read from a single sample in a study of CD8 T cells in Susac syndrome. TCRdb re-analysed the immunoSEQ multiplex PCR reads in MiXCR, keeping a single row per CDR3 protein. The table has approximately 230,000 distinct CDR3 sequences, around 95% seen once; the top ten hold roughly 0.072%. The sample comprised CD4+ T cells from PBMCs. All receptors derive from a human donor with multiple sclerosis. Both conserved end residues are part of each CDR3. A D gene is named only where the DNA matches it firmly. Clone size, where shown, is once, few, many, or a class for clones that have expanded.

TRBD1,TRBJ1-6,13,-,TRBV20-1,TGCAGTGCCCTACAGGGGAGGGAATCACCCCTCCACTTT,CSALQGRESPLHF
-,TRBJ2-3,17,-,TRBV5-4,TGTGCCAGCAGCCCAAGGGGGGGCCCCCGGAGCACAGATACGCAGTATTTT,CASSPRGGPRSTDTQYF
TRBD1,TRBJ1-5,15,-,TRBV7-6,TGTGCCAGCAGCGTAGGGACAGGGGAAGGTCAGCCCCAGCATTTT,CASSVGTGEGQPQHF
TRBD2,TRBJ2-2,17,-,TRBV24-1,TGTGCCACTCAGGGGACTAGCGGGAGAGATAACACCGGGGAGCTGTTTTTT,CATQGTSGRDNTGELFF
TRBD2,TRBJ2-3,12,-,TRBV6-2/TRBV6-3,TGTGCCAGCACTAAAATAGCGGGGCCGCAGTATTTT,CASTKIAGPQYF
TRBD2,TRBJ2-7,15,-,TRBV10-3,TGTGCCATCAGTGAGTCGGGACTAGCGGGGGTCGAGCAGTACTTC,CAISESGLAGVEQYF
-,TRBJ2-5,13,-,TRBV20-1,TGCAGTGCCGGACGCAGGGTGGCAGAGACCCAGTACTTC,CSAGRRVAETQYF
TRBD2,TRBJ2-3,14,-,TRBV5-6,TGTGCCAGCCGGACTAGCGGGGCTGAAGATACGCAGTATTTT,CASRTSGAEDTQYF
TRBD1,TRBJ2-7,11,-,TRBV29-1,TGCAGCGTCGGACAGGACTACGAGCAGTACTTC,CSVGQDYEQYF
-,TRBJ2-1,17,-,TRBV15,TGTGCCACCAGCAGAGTATCGGGGTTCAGCTCCTACAATGAGCAGTTCTTC,CATSRVSGFSSYNEQFF
-,TRBJ1-2,12,-,TRBV2,TGTGCCAGCAGTGAAAGGACGTATGGCTACACCTTC,CASSERTYGYTF
TRBD2,TRBJ2-1,16,-,TRBV24-1,TGTGCCACCAGTGATTTGGCGGGAGACTCCTACAATGAGCAGTTCTTC,CATSDLAGDSYNEQFF
-,TRBJ1-2,14,once,TRBV27,TGTGCCAGCAGTCGGGGAGGGGGGTCCTATGGCTACACCTTC,CASSRGGGSYGYTF
TRBD2,TRBJ2-3,15,few,TRBV20-1,TGCAGTGCACTTACTAGCGGGGATAGCACAGATACGCAGTATTTT,CSALTSGDSTDTQYF
TRBD1,TRBJ2-2,15,-,TRBV27,TGTGCCAGCGATTGGGACAGGTCGAACACCGGGGAGCTGTTTTTT,CASDWDRSNTGELFF
TRBD2,TRBJ2-4,18,-,TRBV19,TGTGCCAGTAGTAAGCCGGGGGGGGCGGGCGCGGCCAAAAACATTCAGTACTTC,CASSKPGGAGAAKNIQYF
-,TRBJ2-5,15,once,TRBV24-1,TGTGCCACCAGTGACCCGACAGGATGGCAAGAGACCCAGTACTTC,CATSDPTGWQETQYF
TRBD1,TRBJ1-5,14,-,TRBV29-1,TGCAGCGTTACCGGGACAGGGGGCAATCAGCCCCAGCATTTT,CSVTGTGGNQPQHF
TRBD1,TRBJ2-7,12,-,TRBV20-1,TGCAGTGGGGAGACAGGGCCCCACGAGCAGTACTTC,CSGETGPHEQYF
-,TRBJ2-7,14,-,TRBV7-2,TGTGCCAGCAGCAGCCCGCCCGCGCGCTACGAGCAGTACTTC,CASSSPPARYEQYF
-,TRBJ2-1,15,-,TRBV6-5,TGTGCCAGCAGTTTTGGCGCTACCTTGGGGAATGAGCAGTTCTTC,CASSFGATLGNEQFF
-,TRBJ1-6,16,-,TRBV6-1,TGTGCCAGCAGCCGTACGGGGGGGAGGGGGGTTTCACCCCTCCACTTT,CASSRTGGRGVSPLHF
-,TRBJ2-3,15,-,TRBV7-9,TGTGCCAGCAGCTTAGAAGGGGGACACACAGATACGCAGTATTTT,CASSLEGGHTDTQYF
TRBD2,TRBJ2-2,16,-,TRBV29-1,TGCAGCGCGGGACTAGCGGGAGGGCCGGCCACCGGGAATCTGTTTTTT,CSAGLAGGPATGNLFF
-,TRBJ1-1,12,-,TRBV20-1,TGCAGTGCTAGTGGCAGAGACACTGAAGCTTTCTTT,CSASGRDTEAFF
-,TRBJ2-1,17,-,TRBV29-1,TGCAGCGTTGAGACCCGCAGGAGGGCCTTAGCCGACAATGAGCAGTTCTTC,CSVETRRRALADNEQFF